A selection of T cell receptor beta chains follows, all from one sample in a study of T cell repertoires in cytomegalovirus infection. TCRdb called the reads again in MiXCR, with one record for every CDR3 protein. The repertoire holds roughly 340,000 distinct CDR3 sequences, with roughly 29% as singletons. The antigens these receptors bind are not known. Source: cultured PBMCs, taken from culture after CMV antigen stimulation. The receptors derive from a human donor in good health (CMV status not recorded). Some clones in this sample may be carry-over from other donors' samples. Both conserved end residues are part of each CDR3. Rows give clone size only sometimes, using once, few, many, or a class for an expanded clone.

cdr3_aa: CASSPGAPNTEAFF; cdr3_length: 14; clone_size: once; v_call: TRBV18
cdr3_aa: CASSEASAVEDTQYF; cdr3_length: 15; clone_size: NA; v_call: TRBV6-1
cdr3_aa: CASRTSFTSYNEQFF; cdr3_length: 15; clone_size: few; v_call: TRBV6-8
cdr3_aa: CASSIDREGNQPQHF; cdr3_length: 15; clone_size: few; v_call: TRBV19
cdr3_aa: CASTSEGGNTIYF; cdr3_length: 13; clone_size: few; v_call: TRBV7-6
cdr3_aa: CASSMTGVRNEQYF; cdr3_length: 14; clone_size: few; v_call: TRBV7-8
cdr3_aa: CAISDGDRGVISFF; cdr3_length: 14; clone_size: NA; v_call: TRBV10-3
cdr3_aa: CASSVSGTNNNEQFF; cdr3_length: 15; clone_size: many; v_call: TRBV7-2
cdr3_aa: CASKGSPGRDGEQYF; cdr3_length: 15; clone_size: NA; v_call: TRBV12-3/TRBV12-4
cdr3_aa: CASSSAPSHSNEQFF; cdr3_length: 15; clone_size: many; v_call: TRBV7-3
cdr3_aa: CASSHSPLWGYTF; cdr3_length: 13; clone_size: NA; v_call: TRBV5-6
cdr3_aa: CASSGDPNQPQHF; cdr3_length: 13; clone_size: many; v_call: TRBV25-1
cdr3_aa: CASSLSPGQPQHF; cdr3_length: 13; clone_size: NA; v_call: TRBV7-3
cdr3_aa: CSASTTSGGYNEQFF; cdr3_length: 15; clone_size: few; v_call: TRBV20-1
cdr3_aa: CASSLNNEQFF; cdr3_length: 11; clone_size: many; v_call: TRBV7-8
cdr3_aa: CSAATSGQGRWGYTF; cdr3_length: 15; clone_size: few; v_call: TRBV29-1
cdr3_aa: CASSLEGGHGYTF; cdr3_length: 13; clone_size: NA; v_call: TRBV7-9
cdr3_aa: CASSGGTSRWHTF; cdr3_length: 13; clone_size: NA; v_call: TRBV7-2